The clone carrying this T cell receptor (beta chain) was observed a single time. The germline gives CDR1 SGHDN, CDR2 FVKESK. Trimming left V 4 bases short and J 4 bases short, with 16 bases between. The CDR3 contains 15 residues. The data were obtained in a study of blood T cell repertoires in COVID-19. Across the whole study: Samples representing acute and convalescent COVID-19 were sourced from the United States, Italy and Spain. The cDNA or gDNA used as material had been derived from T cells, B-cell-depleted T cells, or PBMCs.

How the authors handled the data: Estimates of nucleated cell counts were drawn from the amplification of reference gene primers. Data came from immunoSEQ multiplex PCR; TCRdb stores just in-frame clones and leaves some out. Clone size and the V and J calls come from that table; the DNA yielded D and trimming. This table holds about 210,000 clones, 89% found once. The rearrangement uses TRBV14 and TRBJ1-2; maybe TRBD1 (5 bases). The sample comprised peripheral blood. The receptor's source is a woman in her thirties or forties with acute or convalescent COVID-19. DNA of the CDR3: TGTGCCAGCAGCCCCAGCGGGGGTCCTCGCTATGGCTACACCTTC. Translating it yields CASSPSGGPRYGYTF.